A selection of T cell receptor beta chains follows, all from one sample in a study of T cells after yellow fever vaccination. TCRdb reprocessed the 5' RACE reads via MiXCR and lists one record per CDR3 protein. The sample gives some 350,000 distinct CDR3 sequences, approximately 4.2% of which show up once; 24% is in the top ten. Material: PBMCs, obtained 5 days after the yellow fever booster vaccination. The source of these receptors is a man aged 18-30 years who received the YFV17D yellow fever vaccine. Each CDR3 is given with its conserved first and last residue. The D gene is left open where the match is weak. The listing skips clone size in some rows; elsewhere it reads once, few, many or a size class.

d_call: NA; j_call: TRBJ1-2; v_call: TRBV4-1; clone_size: many; cdr3_nt: TGCGCCAGCAGCCAACTTCAGGGCGCCGCAAACTATGGCTACACCTTC; cdr3_aa: CASSQLQGAANYGYTF
d_call: NA; j_call: TRBJ1-6; v_call: TRBV25-1; clone_size: NA; cdr3_nt: TGTGCCAGCAGTGGTGGCGGGGGCGGCGTTTTTTCACCCCTCCACTTT; cdr3_aa: CASSGGGGGVFSPLHF
d_call: TRBD2; j_call: TRBJ2-1; v_call: TRBV12-3/TRBV12-4; clone_size: many; cdr3_nt: TGTGCCAGCAGTTACCCCAGACTAGCGGGGGGGCAACGGAATGAGCAGTTCTTC; cdr3_aa: CASSYPRLAGGQRNEQFF
d_call: NA; j_call: TRBJ2-5; v_call: TRBV9; clone_size: NA; cdr3_nt: TGTGCCAGCAGCGTAGGGACGGGGGAAGGGTCCCTCGGTGAGACCCAGTACTTC; cdr3_aa: CASSVGTGEGSLGETQYF
d_call: NA; j_call: TRBJ1-1; v_call: TRBV10-3; clone_size: NA; cdr3_nt: TGTGCCATCAGGAGGGACGGGAACCGGAACACTGAAGCTTTCTTT; cdr3_aa: CAIRRDGNRNTEAFF
d_call: NA; j_call: TRBJ1-1; v_call: TRBV11-2; clone_size: NA; cdr3_nt: TGTGCCAGCAGCCCCGGTTTGAGACGGGGAAGTCGTATGAACACTGAAGCTTTCTTT; cdr3_aa: CASSPGLRRGSRMNTEAFF
d_call: TRBD1; j_call: TRBJ2-1; v_call: TRBV4-2; clone_size: medium-sized; cdr3_nt: TGTGCCAGCAGCCAAGATGTAGGGACAGGGGGGCATGAGCAGTTCTTC; cdr3_aa: CASSQDVGTGGHEQFF
d_call: NA; j_call: TRBJ2-5; v_call: TRBV7-2; clone_size: many; cdr3_nt: TGTGCCAGCAGCTTAGCGCGGAGCTACGAAGAGACCCAGTACTTC; cdr3_aa: CASSLARSYEETQYF
d_call: NA; j_call: TRBJ1-2; v_call: TRBV6-5; clone_size: NA; cdr3_nt: TGTGCCAGCAGTTACTCTCCTAGACAGAATGGCTACACCTTC; cdr3_aa: CASSYSPRQNGYTF
d_call: NA; j_call: TRBJ2-2; v_call: TRBV5-5; clone_size: NA; cdr3_nt: TGTGCCAGCAGCCGACAACTAGGTGCGAACACCGGGGAGCTGTTTTTT; cdr3_aa: CASSRQLGANTGELFF
d_call: NA; j_call: TRBJ1-2; v_call: TRBV10-3; clone_size: few; cdr3_nt: TGTGCCATCAGTGAGGCGACAGTTTTTTATGGCTACACCTTC; cdr3_aa: CAISEATVFYGYTF
d_call: NA; j_call: TRBJ2-1; v_call: TRBV4-2; clone_size: many; cdr3_nt: TGTGCCAGCAGCCAAGATACGAGGGGGGGCCGGGATGAGCAGTTCTTC; cdr3_aa: CASSQDTRGGRDEQFF
d_call: TRBD2; j_call: TRBJ2-7; v_call: TRBV5-1; clone_size: few; cdr3_nt: TGCGCCAGCAGCTTGGCTACTAGCGGCTACGAGCAGTACTTC; cdr3_aa: CASSLATSGYEQYF
d_call: NA; j_call: TRBJ2-7; v_call: TRBV12-3/TRBV12-4; clone_size: many; cdr3_nt: TGTGCCAGCAGTTTAGGTCGGGGGCGCTCCTACGAGCAGTACTTC; cdr3_aa: CASSLGRGRSYEQYF
d_call: NA; j_call: TRBJ1-1; v_call: TRBV6-2/TRBV6-3; clone_size: NA; cdr3_nt: TGTGCCAGCACGGACCCTTCCAGGGGGAACACTGAAGCTTTCTTT; cdr3_aa: CASTDPSRGNTEAFF
d_call: NA; j_call: TRBJ1-1; v_call: TRBV7-9; clone_size: NA; cdr3_nt: TGTGCCAGCAGCCCAGCGTTTGGGCAAGTGGGCACTGAAGCTTTCTTT; cdr3_aa: CASSPAFGQVGTEAFF